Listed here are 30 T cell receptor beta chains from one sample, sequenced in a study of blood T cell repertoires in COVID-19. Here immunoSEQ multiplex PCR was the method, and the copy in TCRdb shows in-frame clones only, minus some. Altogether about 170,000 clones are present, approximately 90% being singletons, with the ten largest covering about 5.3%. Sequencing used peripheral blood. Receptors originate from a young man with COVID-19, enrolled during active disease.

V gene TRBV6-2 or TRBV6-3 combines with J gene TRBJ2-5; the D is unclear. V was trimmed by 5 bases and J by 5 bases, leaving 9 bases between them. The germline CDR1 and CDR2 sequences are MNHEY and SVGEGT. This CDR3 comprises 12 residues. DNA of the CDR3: TGTGCCAGCAGTCAACTATCGGAGACCCAGTACTTC. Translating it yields CASSQLSETQYF.

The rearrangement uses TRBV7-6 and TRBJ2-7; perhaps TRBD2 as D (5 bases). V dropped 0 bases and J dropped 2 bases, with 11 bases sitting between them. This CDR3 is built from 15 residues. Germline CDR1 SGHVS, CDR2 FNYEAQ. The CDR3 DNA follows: TGTGCCAGCAGCTTAGCGGAGGCGGGTACCTACGAGCAGTACTTC. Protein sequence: CASSLAEAGTYEQYF.

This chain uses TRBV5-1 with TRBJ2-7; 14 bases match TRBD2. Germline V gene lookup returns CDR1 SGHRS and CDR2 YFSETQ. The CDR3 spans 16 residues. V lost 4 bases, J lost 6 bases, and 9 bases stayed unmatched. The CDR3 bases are TGCGCCAGCAGCCCGAGACTAGCGGGAGGGCAATCCGAGCAGTACTTC. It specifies CASSPRLAGGQSEQYF.

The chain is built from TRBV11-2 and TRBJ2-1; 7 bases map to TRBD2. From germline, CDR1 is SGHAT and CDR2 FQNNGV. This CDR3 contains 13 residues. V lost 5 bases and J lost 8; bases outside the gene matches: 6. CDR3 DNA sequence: TGTGCCAGCAGCCTCGGCGGGAGTGATGAGCAGTTCTTC. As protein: CASSLGGSDEQFF.

The CDR3 bases are TGTGCCAGCTCACCACCGCGGCAGCGGGAGGTTTTCGAGCAGTACTTC. Encoded protein: CASSPPRQREVFEQYF. The chain carries TRBV18 and TRBJ2-7; 9 nucleotides align to TRBD2. Trimming removed 0 bases from V and 6 bases from J; junction bases left unmatched: 9. Germline CDR1 is KGHSH and CDR2 is LQKENI. The CDR3 runs 16 residues.

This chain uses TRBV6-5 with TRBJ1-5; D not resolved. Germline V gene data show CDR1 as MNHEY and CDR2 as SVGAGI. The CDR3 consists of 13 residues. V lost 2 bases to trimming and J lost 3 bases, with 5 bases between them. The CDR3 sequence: CASSYEYNQPQHF. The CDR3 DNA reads TGTGCCAGCAGTTACGAGTACAATCAGCCCCAGCATTTT.

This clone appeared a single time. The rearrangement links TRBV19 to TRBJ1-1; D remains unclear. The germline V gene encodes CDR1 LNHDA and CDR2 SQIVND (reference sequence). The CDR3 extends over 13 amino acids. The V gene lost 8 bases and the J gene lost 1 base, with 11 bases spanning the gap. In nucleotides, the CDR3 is TGTGCCAGTTCCTGGGCCCCGAACACTGAAGCTTTCTTT. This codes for CASSWAPNTEAFF.

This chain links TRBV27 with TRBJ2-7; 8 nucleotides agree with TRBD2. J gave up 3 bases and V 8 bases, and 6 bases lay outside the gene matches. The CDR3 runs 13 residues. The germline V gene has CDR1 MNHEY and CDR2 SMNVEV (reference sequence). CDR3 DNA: TGTGCCAGCGCGGGGGGTGTCGTCTACGAGCAGTACTTC. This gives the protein CASAGGVVYEQYF.

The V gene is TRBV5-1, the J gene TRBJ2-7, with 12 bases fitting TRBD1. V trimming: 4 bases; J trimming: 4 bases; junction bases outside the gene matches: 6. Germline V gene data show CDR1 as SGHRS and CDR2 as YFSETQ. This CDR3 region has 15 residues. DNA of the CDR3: TGCGCCAGCAGCCTGGGACAGGGGGCTCGGTACGAGCAGTACTTC. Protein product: CASSLGQGARYEQYF.

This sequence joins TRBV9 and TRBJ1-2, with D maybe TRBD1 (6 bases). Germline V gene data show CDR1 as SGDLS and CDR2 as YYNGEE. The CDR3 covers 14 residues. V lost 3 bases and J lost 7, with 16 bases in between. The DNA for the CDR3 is TGTGCCAGCAGCGCGGGACATTCCTATGGTGGCTACACCTTC. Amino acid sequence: CASSAGHSYGGYTF.

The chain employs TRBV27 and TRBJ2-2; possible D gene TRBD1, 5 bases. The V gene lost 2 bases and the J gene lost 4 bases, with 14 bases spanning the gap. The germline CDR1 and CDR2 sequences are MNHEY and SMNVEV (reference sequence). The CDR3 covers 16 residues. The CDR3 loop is CASSLGAGSITGELFF. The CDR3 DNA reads TGTGCCAGCAGTTTAGGAGCAGGGTCTATCACCGGGGAGCTGTTTTTT.

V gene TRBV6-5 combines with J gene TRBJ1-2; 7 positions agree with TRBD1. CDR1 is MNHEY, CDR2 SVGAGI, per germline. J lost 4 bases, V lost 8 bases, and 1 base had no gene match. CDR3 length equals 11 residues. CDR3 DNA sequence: TGTGCCAGCGAGGGGGCCTATGGCTACACCTTC. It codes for CASEGAYGYTF.

The CDR3 protein is CASSLQPGQGKSPLHF. The CDR3 DNA follows: TGTGCCAGCAGCTTACAACCGGGACAGGGAAAATCACCCCTCCACTTT. This chain connects TRBV4-2 to TRBJ1-6; TRBD1 matches at 9 bases. Looked up from germline, CDR1 is LGHNA and CDR2 is YNFKEQ. V dropped 5 bases and J dropped 10; count of bases not matched to a gene: 12. The CDR3 extends over 16 amino acids.

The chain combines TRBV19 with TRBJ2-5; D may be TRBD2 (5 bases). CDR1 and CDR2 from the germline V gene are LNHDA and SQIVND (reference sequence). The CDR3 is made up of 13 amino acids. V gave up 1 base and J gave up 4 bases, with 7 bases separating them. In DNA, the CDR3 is TGTGCCAGTAGTATAGTAGAGGGAGAGACCCAGTACTTC. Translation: CASSIVEGETQYF.

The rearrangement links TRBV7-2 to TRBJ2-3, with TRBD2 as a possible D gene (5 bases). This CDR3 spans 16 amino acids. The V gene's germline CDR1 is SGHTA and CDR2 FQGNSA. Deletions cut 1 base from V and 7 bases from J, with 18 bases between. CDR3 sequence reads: CASSLGSPTLGNTQYF. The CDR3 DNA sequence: TGTGCCAGCAGCTTAGGAAGCCCCACCCTCGGGAATACGCAGTATTTT.

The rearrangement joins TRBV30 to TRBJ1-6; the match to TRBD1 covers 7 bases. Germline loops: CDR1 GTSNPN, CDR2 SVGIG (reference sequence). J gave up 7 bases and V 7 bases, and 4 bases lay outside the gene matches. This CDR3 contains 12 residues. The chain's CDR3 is CALTGSNSPLHF. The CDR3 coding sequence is TGTGCCTTGACAGGGTCCAATTCACCCCTCCACTTT.

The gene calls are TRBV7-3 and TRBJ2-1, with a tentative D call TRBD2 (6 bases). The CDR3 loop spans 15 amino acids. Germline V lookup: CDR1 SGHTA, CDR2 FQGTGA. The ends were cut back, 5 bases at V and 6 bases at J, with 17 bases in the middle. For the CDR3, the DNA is TGTGCCAGCAGCCGAAACGCCGGGACTTTCAATGAGCAGTTCTTC. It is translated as CASSRNAGTFNEQFF.

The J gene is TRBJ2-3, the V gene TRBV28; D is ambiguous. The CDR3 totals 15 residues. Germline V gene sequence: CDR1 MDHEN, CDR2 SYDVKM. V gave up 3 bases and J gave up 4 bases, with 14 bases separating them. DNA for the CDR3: TGTGCCAGCAGTTTGTACTCAGAGAGGCCAGATACGCAGTATTTT. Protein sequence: CASSLYSERPDTQYF.

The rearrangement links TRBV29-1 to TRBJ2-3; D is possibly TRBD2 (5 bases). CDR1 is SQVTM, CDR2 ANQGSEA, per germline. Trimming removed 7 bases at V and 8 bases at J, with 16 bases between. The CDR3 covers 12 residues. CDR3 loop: CSAPLGRGTQYF. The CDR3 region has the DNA TGCAGCGCCCCCCTGGGGAGAGGTACGCAGTATTTT.

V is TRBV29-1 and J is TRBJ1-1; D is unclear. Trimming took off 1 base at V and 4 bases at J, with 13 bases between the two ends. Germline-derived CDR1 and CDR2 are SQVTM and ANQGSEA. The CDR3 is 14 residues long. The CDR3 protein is CSVEGGNVGTEAFF. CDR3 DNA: TGCAGCGTTGAAGGAGGGAACGTGGGCACTGAAGCTTTCTTT.

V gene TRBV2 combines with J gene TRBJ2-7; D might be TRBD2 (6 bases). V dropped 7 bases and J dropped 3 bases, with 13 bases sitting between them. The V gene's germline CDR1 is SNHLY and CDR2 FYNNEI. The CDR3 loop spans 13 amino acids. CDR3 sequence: CASKAGSVYEQYF. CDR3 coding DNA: TGTGCCAGCAAAGCGGGTTCTGTCTACGAGCAGTACTTC.

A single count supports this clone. CDR3 nucleotide sequence: TGTGCCAGCAGAGTAGCGGCTGGGCAGTTCTTC. This sequence encodes CASRVAAGQFF. The chain joins TRBV25-1 to TRBJ2-1; D perhaps matches TRBD2 (6 bases). There are 11 residues in the CDR3. In germline, CDR1 is MGHDK, CDR2 SYGVNS. Trimming took 6 bases from V and 12 from J, leaving 12 bases between them.

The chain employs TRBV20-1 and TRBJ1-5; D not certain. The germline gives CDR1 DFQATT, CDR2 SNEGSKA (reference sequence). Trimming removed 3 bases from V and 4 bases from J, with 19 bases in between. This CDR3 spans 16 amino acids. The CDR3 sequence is CSASFLPALANQPQHF. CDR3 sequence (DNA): TGCAGTGCTAGTTTCCTTCCAGCCCTAGCAAATCAGCCCCAGCATTTT.

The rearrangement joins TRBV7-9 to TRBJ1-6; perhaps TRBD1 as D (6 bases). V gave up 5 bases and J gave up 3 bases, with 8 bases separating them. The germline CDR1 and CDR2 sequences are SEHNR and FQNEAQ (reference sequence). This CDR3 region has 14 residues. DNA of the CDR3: TGTGCCAGCAGCGCGGACAGCTATAATTCACCCCTCCACTTT. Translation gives CASSADSYNSPLHF.

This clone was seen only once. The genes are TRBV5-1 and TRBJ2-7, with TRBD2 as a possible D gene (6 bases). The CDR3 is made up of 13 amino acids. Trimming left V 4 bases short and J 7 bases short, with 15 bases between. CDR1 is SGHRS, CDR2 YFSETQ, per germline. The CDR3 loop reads CASSLWRAGEQYF. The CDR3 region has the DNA TGCGCCAGCAGCCTTTGGAGGGCTGGTGAGCAGTACTTC. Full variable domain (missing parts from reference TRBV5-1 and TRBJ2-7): KAGVTQTPRYLIKTRGQQVTLSCSPISGHRSVSWYQQTPGQGLQFLFEYFSETQRNKGNFPGRFSGRQFSNSRSEMNVSTLELGDSALYLCASSLWRAGEQYFGPGTRLTVT.

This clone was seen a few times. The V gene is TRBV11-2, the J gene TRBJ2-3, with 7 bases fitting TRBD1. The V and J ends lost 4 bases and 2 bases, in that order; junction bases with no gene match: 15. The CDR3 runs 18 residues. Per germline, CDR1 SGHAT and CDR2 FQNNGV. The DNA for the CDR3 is TGTGCCAGCAGCTATTTAGTGGGGATGGGACAGCTCACAGATACGCAGTATTTT. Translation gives CASSYLVGMGQLTDTQYF. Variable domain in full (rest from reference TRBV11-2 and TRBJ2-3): EAGVAQSPRYKIIEKRQSVAFWCNPISGHATLYWYQQILGQGPKLLIQFQNNGVVDDSQLPKDRFSAERLKGVDSTLKIQPAKLEDSAVYLCASSYLVGMGQLTDTQYFGPGTRLTVL.

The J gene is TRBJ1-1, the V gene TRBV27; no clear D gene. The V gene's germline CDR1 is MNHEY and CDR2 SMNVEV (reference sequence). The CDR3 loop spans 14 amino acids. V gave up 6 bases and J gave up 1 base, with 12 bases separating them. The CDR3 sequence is CASRLGGKNTEAFF. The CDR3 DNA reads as TGTGCCAGCAGATTAGGCGGCAAGAACACTGAAGCTTTCTTT.

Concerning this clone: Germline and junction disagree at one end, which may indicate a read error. In nucleotides, the CDR3 is TGTGCCAGCAGCTCTCGAGGGTGGGCTAATGAAAAACTGCTTTTT. Protein: CASSSRGWANEKLLF. The chain is built from TRBV5-4 and TRBJ1-4; unclear D gene. The germline V gene encodes CDR1 SGHNT and CDR2 YYREEE (reference sequence). The CDR3 runs to 15 residues.

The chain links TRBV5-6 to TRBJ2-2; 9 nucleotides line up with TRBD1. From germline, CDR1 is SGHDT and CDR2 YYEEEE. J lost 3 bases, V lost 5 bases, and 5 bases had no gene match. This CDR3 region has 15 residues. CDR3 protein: CASRPDRGDTGELFF. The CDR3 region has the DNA TGTGCCAGCAGGCCTGACAGGGGGGACACCGGGGAGCTGTTTTTT.

In DNA, the CDR3 is TGTGCCAGCAGCAGAAACCCGGGACAGGCGGGGGTTAGCTATGGCTACACCTTC. As protein: CASSRNPGQAGVSYGYTF. The genes are TRBV7-9 and TRBJ1-2; the match to TRBD1 covers 8 bases. The V segment lost 5 bases and the J segment 4 bases; nucleotides outside the gene matches: 18. The CDR3 extends over 18 amino acids. The V gene's germline CDR1 is SEHNR and CDR2 FQNEAQ (reference sequence).